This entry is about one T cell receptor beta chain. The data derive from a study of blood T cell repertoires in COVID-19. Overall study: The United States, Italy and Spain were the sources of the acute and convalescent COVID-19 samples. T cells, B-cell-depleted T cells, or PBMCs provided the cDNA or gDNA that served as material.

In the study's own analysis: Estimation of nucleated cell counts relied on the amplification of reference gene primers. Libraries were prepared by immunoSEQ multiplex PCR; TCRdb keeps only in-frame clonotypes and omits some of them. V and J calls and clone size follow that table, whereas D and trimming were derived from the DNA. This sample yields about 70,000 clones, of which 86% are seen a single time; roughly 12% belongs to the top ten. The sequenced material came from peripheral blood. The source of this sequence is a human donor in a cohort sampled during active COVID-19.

Here the CDR3 reads CASSPNPDRGSNTQYF. CDR3 sequence (DNA): TGTGCCAGCTCACCCAACCCCGACAGGGGGAGTAATACGCAGTATTTT. The chain employs TRBV18 and TRBJ2-3, with 9 bases that match TRBD1. The J segment lost 7 bases and the V segment lost 3 bases, leaving 11 bases of the junction unmatched. The CDR3 length is 16 residues. CDR1 and CDR2 (germline): KGHSH, LQKENI. Supplemented by reference TRBV18 and TRBJ2-3, the full variable domain reads NAGVMQNPRHLVRRRGQEARLRCSPMKGHSHVYWYRQLPEEGLKFMVYLQKENIIDESGMPKERFSAEFPKEGPSILRIQQVVRGDSAAYFCASSPNPDRGSNTQYFGPGTRLTVL.